This T cell receptor (beta chain) was recorded in a study of blood T cell repertoires in COVID-19 (dated by TCRdb to 2018 to 2021). Background on the whole study: Samples covering the acute and convalescent phases of COVID-19 were provided by collaborators in the United States, Italy and Spain. The prospective study material was composed of cDNA or gDNA derived from T cells, B-cell-depleted T cells, or PBMCs. The dataset comprised deeply sampled blood TCRbeta repertoires from subjects exposed to, actively infected with, or recovered from COVID-19. A freely available public database, intended as a resource for researchers studying the immune response to SARS-CoV-2, is where the repertoires were released. The samples were drawn from two sources: the first 160 participants of the ongoing ImmuneRACE study, and over 950 subjects contributed by 6 global collaborators. Nearly every sample came with metadata listing a de-identified subject ID, COVID-19 status, age in years and sex. Where available, HLA class I and class II types were taken from metadata supplied by the sample provider and were not determined by assay-based typing.

TCRbeta CDR3 regions were amplified from genomic DNA by means of the immunoSEQ Assay, a bias-controlled multiplex PCR. As for the authors' bioinformatics: Within the assay, amplification of reference gene primers was used to estimate how many nucleated cells each sample contained. To quantify the absolute abundance of each unique TCRbeta CDR3 rearrangement, sequence reads were collapsed and filtered. For each sample, productive Simpson clonality was calculated by taking the square root of Simpson's diversity index across productive rearrangements. In TCRdb, the immuneACCESS table is reduced to in-frame sequences with V and J assigned. These tables do not hold every clone; where another copy was compared, an unresolved V gene accounts for under half, and the others remain unexplained. The V and J calls and clone size were taken over from that table, and D and trimming were inferred from the DNA. The sample has around 100,000 clones on record, approximately 87% of them singletons. The ten biggest clones cover around 14% of the sample.

Concerning this clone itself: It has no known antigen specificity. No base qualities exist here, and no much larger clone lies one base off it.

Collaborating institutions collected whole blood in K2EDTA tubes following their own protocols. Collaborator samples were shipped for TCRbeta analysis as frozen whole blood, isolated PBMCs, or DNA extracted from either sample type. From the cysteine up to the phenylalanine, the CDR3 has a length of 14 residues. Just CDR3 DNA is preserved here, 42 bases in frame from base 1. CDR1 and CDR2 were assigned from the germline V gene as MNHEY and SVGAGI. V drops 11 bases and J drops 4 bases, leaving 17 bases in between. Paper-wide results and their limitations: How much clinical and demographic metadata was included differed by source and by participant, and the metadata was provided uncurated.

Sequenced input: peripheral blood. Rearrangement joined TRBV6-5 to TRBJ2-2, and possibly TRBD1, on 7 matching bases. This TCR came from a man between 50 and 59 years old with acute or convalescent COVID-19. CDR3 region: CAGQVGGGTGELFF. The sequenced DNA: TGTGCCGGACAGGTGGGGGGTGGCACCGGGGAGCTGTTTTTT.